These 19 T cell receptor beta chains share one sample of origin, sequenced in a study of T cells in Graves' hyperthyroidism and ophthalmopathy. TCR beta CDR3 region amplification was performed from RNA transcripts. When the TCR CDR3 underwent first-round RT-PCR, the HTBI primer set was used. TCRdb re-analysed the multiplex PCR reads in MiXCR, keeping a single row per CDR3 protein. The data hold 600,000 or so distinct CDR3 sequences, with 15% to 20% observed a single time. Material for sequencing was blood. These receptors all come from a woman aged 25 to 39 with Graves' hyperthyroidism.

The chain employs TRBV28 and TRBJ2-5; the D gene could be TRBD1 or TRBD2 (5 bases each). The CDR3 loop spans 16 amino acids. Germline V gene data show CDR1 as MDHEN and CDR2 as SYDVKM. Trimming cost V 6 bases and J 4 bases, with 21 bases left between them. The CDR3 protein is CASSLPGLVGPETQYF. In DNA, the CDR3 is TGTGCCAGCAGCCTTCCAGGACTTGTGGGGCCAGAGACCCAGTACTTC.

This clonotype has more than one count but fewer than ten. CDR3: CASSLKSLSGELFF. Written as DNA, the CDR3 is TGTGCCAGCAGCTTGAAGTCTCTTTCCGGGGAGCTGTTTTTT. This sequence joins TRBV7-2 and TRBJ2-2; D gene unclear. Germline V gene sequence: CDR1 SGHTA, CDR2 FQGNSA. CDR3 length: 14 residues. Trimming took 3 bases from V and 6 from J, leaving 11 bases between them. The variable domain in full, with the rest retrieved from reference TRBV7-2 and TRBJ2-2, is GAGVSQSPSNKVTEKGKDVELRCDPISGHTALYWYRQSLGQGLEFLIYFQGNSAPDKSGLPSDRFSAERTGGSVSTLTIQRTQQEDSAVYLCASSLKSLSGELFFGEGSRLTVL.

This clonotype has only a few counts. The rearrangement uses TRBV28 and TRBJ2-1; D gene unclear. Between the trimmed V and J ends, which lost 3 bases and 5 bases, there was a span of 11 bases. The CDR3 is made up of 14 amino acids. Germline V CDR1 and CDR2: MDHEN, SYDVKM. The chain's CDR3 is CASSFVRTDNEQFF. CDR3 DNA: TGTGCCAGCAGTTTCGTTAGGACGGACAATGAGCAGTTCTTC.

Concerning this clonotype itself: Germline is not matched at one junction end, which may reflect a read error. The J gene is TRBJ2-1, the V gene TRBV6-4; 11 positions match TRBD2. Germline lookup yields CDR1 MRHNA and CDR2 SNTAGT. The CDR3 loop spans 16 amino acids. CDR3 nucleotides: TGTGCCAGCAGTTACTCGCCGGGACTAGCGGACAATGAGCAGTTCTTC. Translated, it gives CASSYSPGLADNEQFF.

This clonotype was recorded a few times. The chain links TRBV3-1 to TRBJ1-1; D is unresolved. V was shortened by 0 bases and J by 4 bases, with 9 bases between the two germline ends. The germline CDR1 and CDR2 sequences are LGHDT and YNNKEL (reference sequence). The CDR3 loop spans 14 amino acids. For the CDR3, the DNA is TGTGCCAGCAGCCAAGATGGGTGGGGCACTGAAGCTTTCTTT. The encoded protein is CASSQDGWGTEAFF.

The chain uses TRBV29-1 and TRBJ2-7; 7 bases are a match to TRBD1. The ends lost 1 base at V and 0 bases at J; junction bases unmatched: 3. This CDR3 has 14 residues. From germline, CDR1 is SQVTM and CDR2 ANQGSEA. The CDR3 loop reads CSVEAGTVSYEQYF. DNA of the CDR3: TGCAGCGTTGAAGCCGGGACAGTCTCCTACGAGCAGTACTTC.

There are a few counts of this clonotype. The chain carries TRBV20-1 and TRBJ2-7, with 7 bases aligning to TRBD1. V shed 5 bases, J shed 2 bases, and the junction held 9 bases outside the gene matches. CDR3 size: 14 residues. The germline CDR1 and CDR2 sequences are DFQATT and SNEGSKA (reference sequence). The CDR3, as DNA: TGCAGTGCTCCTGTAAGGACAGGAGCCTACGAGCAGTACTTC. Translated, it gives CSAPVRTGAYEQYF.

This clonotype was recorded a few times. This chain uses TRBV27 with TRBJ2-2; weak D call: TRBD2 (5 bases). The V end lost 8 bases, the J end lost 3 bases, and 7 bases lay between the germline ends. Germline values: CDR1 MNHEY, CDR2 SMNVEV (reference sequence). This CDR3 is 12 amino acids long. The CDR3 DNA reads TGTGCCAGCCGGGAATACACCGGGGAGCTGTTTTTT. It specifies CASREYTGELFF.

This clonotype was observed at least ten times. The gene calls are TRBV2 and TRBJ1-2; D remains ambiguous. The CDR3 spans 13 residues. Germline V lookup: CDR1 SNHLY, CDR2 FYNNEI. The V and J ends lost 2 bases and 3 bases respectively, with 7 bases between them. The CDR3 sequence is CASSEWQDYGYTF. The CDR3 DNA reads TGTGCCAGCAGTGAATGGCAGGACTATGGCTACACCTTC.

In this sample, this clonotype turned up many times. V gene TRBV20-1 combines with J gene TRBJ2-1; D not resolved. The CDR3 contains 11 residues. The germline V gene encodes CDR1 DFQATT and CDR2 SNEGSKA (reference sequence). V was cut by 1 base and J by 8 bases, with 6 bases left in between. CDR3 nucleotides: TGCAGTGCTAGAGTCTTCGATGAGCAGTTCTTC. Translated: CSARVFDEQFF.

The chain joins TRBV29-1 to TRBJ2-3, with unresolved D. There are 13 residues in the CDR3. CDR1 SQVTM and CDR2 ANQGSEA come from the germline V gene. Trimming removed 2 bases at V and 0 bases at J, with 6 bases between. CDR3 nucleotide sequence: TGCAGCGTTGAAACGCAAAGCACAGATACGCAGTATTTT. Amino acids: CSVETQSTDTQYF.

Many counts were recorded for this clonotype. This sequence joins TRBV11-2 and TRBJ2-5; D perhaps matches TRBD1 (5 bases). The V end lost 5 bases, the J end lost 7 bases, and 14 bases lay between the germline ends. CDR1 SGHAT and CDR2 FQNNGV come from the germline V gene. This CDR3 region has 13 residues. CDR3 sequence (DNA): TGTGCCAGCAGCCCCGAAATTCAGGGGACCCAGTACTTC. Protein sequence: CASSPEIQGTQYF.

The gene calls are TRBV7-8 and TRBJ1-1, with 8 bases that match TRBD1. This CDR3 comprises 12 residues. The germline CDR1 and CDR2 sequences are SGHVS and FQNEAQ. V lost 6 bases and J lost 9; bases outside the gene matches: 6. The CDR3, as DNA: TGTGCCAGCAGACCGACAGGGGATCAAGCTTTCTTT. It encodes CASRPTGDQAFF.

To note about this clonotype: This may stem from a read error, because a much larger clone lies one nucleotide away. The J gene is TRBJ2-7, the V gene TRBV6-5; D possibly corresponds to TRBD2 (7 bases). This CDR3 has 15 amino acids. Germline CDR1 MNHEY, CDR2 SVGAGI. The CDR3 nucleotides are TGTGCCAGCAGTTATTCCCCCGGCGGGGGCTACGAGCGGTACTTC. It codes for CASSYSPGGGYERYF.

The rearrangement links TRBV10-3 to TRBJ2-3; D remains ambiguous. This CDR3 has 12 amino acids. Germline CDR1 is ENHRY and CDR2 is SYGVKD. Trimming stripped 0 bases from V and 6 bases from J, with 4 bases between. The CDR3, as DNA: TGTGCCATCAGTGAGTCCATGGATACGCAGTATTTT. Its translation: CAISESMDTQYF.

There are many counts of this clonotype. V usage is TRBV28 and J usage is TRBJ1-2; 11 positions agree with TRBD1. Unmatched junction bases numbered 4, after V lost 5 bases and J lost 8 bases. CDR1 is MDHEN and CDR2 is SYDVKM in the germline V gene. CDR3 length: 13 residues. This CDR3 reads CASSAGTGGGYTF. CDR3 DNA sequence: TGTGCCAGCAGTGCTGGGACAGGGGGAGGCTACACCTTC.

The chain is built from TRBV12-5 and TRBJ1-4; TRBD1 matches 7 bases. Germline V gives CDR1 LGHNT, CDR2 FRNRAP. The trim removed 3 bases at V and 1 base at J, leaving 11 bases unmatched. The CDR3 runs 18 residues. The CDR3 DNA reads TGTGCTAGTGGTTTCTTAGGGGGCGCTTACGTAACTAATGAAAAACTGTTTTTT. Protein: CASGFLGGAYVTNEKLFF.

This clonotype appeared many times. This sequence joins TRBV4-1 and TRBJ1-1; D remains unclear. Trimming stripped 0 bases from V and 1 base from J, with 6 bases between. Germline lookup yields CDR1 MGHRA and CDR2 YSYEKL. The CDR3 length is 14 residues. Here the CDR3 reads CASSQDLANTEAFF. Here the CDR3 DNA reads TGCGCCAGCAGCCAAGATTTGGCGAACACTGAAGCTTTCTTT.

In its sample, this clonotype was seen many times. The chain combines TRBV20-1 with TRBJ2-1; 10 bases align to TRBD2. This CDR3 spans 17 amino acids. From germline, CDR1 is DFQATT and CDR2 SNEGSKA (reference sequence). V dropped 1 base and J dropped 2; count of bases not matched to a gene: 8. The CDR3 region is CSARGRGGLAAYNEQFF. The CDR3 DNA reads as TGCAGTGCTAGAGGCCGTGGAGGACTAGCGGCCTACAATGAGCAGTTCTTC.